The 28 T cell receptor beta chains below were found in one sample sequenced in a study of cytomegalovirus exposure and HLA in healthy donors (dated by TCRdb to the late 2010s). Library creation used the immunoSEQ multiplex PCR assay. The multiplex PCR relied on a mix of 60 forward primers for TCR Vbeta segments and 13 reverse primers for TCR Jbeta segments. The table was pulled from immuneACCESS by TCRdb, which kept in-frame rearrangements only. Such tables lose some clones; where checked, under half of the loss comes from unresolved V genes, and the rest has no known cause. Across this sample there are around 150,000 clones, with 70% to 80% seen only once. The ten largest clones represent roughly 10% of the sample. The sample consisted of PBMCs. All receptors derive from a young man in good health and CMV-seropositive.

This clone came up once. The chain carries TRBV10-3 and TRBJ1-2; 7 bases line up with TRBD1. Germline V lookup: CDR1 ENHRY, CDR2 SYGVKD. Germline trimming cut 0 bases from V and 5 bases from J; bases unmatched to any gene: 6. The CDR3 is 15 amino acids. CDR3 sequence reads: CAISESLTGDYGYTF. DNA for the CDR3: TGTGCCATCAGTGAGTCACTAACAGGGGATTATGGCTACACCTTC.

This clone has more than one count but fewer than ten. The J gene is TRBJ2-5, the V gene TRBV13, with 13 bases identical to TRBD2. The trim removed 3 bases at V and 0 bases at J, leaving 4 bases unmatched. This CDR3 spans 17 amino acids. Germline V lookup: CDR1 PRHDT, CDR2 FYEKMQ (reference sequence). DNA of the CDR3: TGTGCCAGCAGCTTCCTGACTAGCGGGAGGAACCAAGAGACCCAGTACTTC. Protein: CASSFLTSGRNQETQYF. Looking up the rest from reference TRBV13 and TRBJ2-5 gives the full variable domain: AAGVIQSPRHLIKEKRETATLKCYPIPRHDTVYWYQQGPGQDPQFLISFYEKMQSDKGSIPDRFSAQQFSDYHSELNMSSLELGDSALYFCASSFLTSGRNQETQYFGPGTRLLVL.

V usage is TRBV27 and J usage is TRBJ2-5; weak D call: TRBD2 (6 bases). CDR1 and CDR2 (germline): MNHEY, SMNVEV (reference sequence). V was pared by 3 bases and J by 3 bases, with 11 bases between. The CDR3 has 14 residues. The CDR3: CASSFGIAEETQYF. The CDR3 DNA sequence: TGTGCCAGCAGTTTTGGGATAGCGGAAGAGACCCAGTACTTC.

In DNA, the CDR3 is TGTGCCAGCGCTAGGGCAGGGGCTTACACTGAAGCTTTCTTT. This codes for CASARAGAYTEAFF. The chain links TRBV27 to TRBJ1-1; D is possibly TRBD1 (6 bases). This CDR3 has 14 residues. Germline V gene data show CDR1 as MNHEY and CDR2 as SMNVEV (reference sequence). Trimming took off 8 bases at V and 3 bases at J, with 16 bases between the two ends.

The chain links TRBV29-1 to TRBJ2-1, with a possible D match to TRBD1 (6 bases). From germline, CDR1 is SQVTM and CDR2 ANQGSEA. The CDR3 runs 14 residues. Trimming pared 6 bases from V and 6 bases from J, leaving 18 bases between. CDR3 protein: CSVAQGLGGNEQFF. The CDR3 DNA reads as TGCAGCGTCGCCCAGGGGTTAGGGGGCAATGAGCAGTTCTTC.

The rearrangement joins TRBV15 to TRBJ1-2; 8 bases map to TRBD1. Germline CDR1 LNHNV, CDR2 YYDKDF (reference sequence). The CDR3 has 16 residues. V gave up 0 bases and J gave up 8 bases; unmatched junction bases: 11. The CDR3 here is CATSRDRETGVGGYTF. Written as DNA, the CDR3 is TGTGCCACCAGCAGAGATCGGGAGACAGGGGTGGGAGGCTACACCTTC.

The V and J genes are TRBV4-2 and TRBJ1-5; no clear D. Deletions cut 0 bases from V and 6 bases from J, with 9 bases between. The CDR3 has 14 amino acids. Germline V CDR1 and CDR2: LGHNA, YNFKEQ. The CDR3 loop reads CASSQEELAQPQHF. CDR3 nucleotide sequence: TGTGCCAGCAGCCAAGAGGAGTTGGCTCAGCCCCAGCATTTT.

CDR3 DNA: TGCGCCAGCAGCTTGGCTACAGGGAATAGAAGGGGAACTAATGAAAAACTGTTTTTT. This gives the protein CASSLATGNRRGTNEKLFF. The chain links TRBV5-1 to TRBJ1-4; tentative D call: TRBD1 (6 bases). Germline CDR1 and CDR2: SGHRS and YFSETQ. Trimming removed 0 bases at V and 1 base at J, with 19 bases between. The CDR3 spans 19 residues.

This chain uses TRBV10-1 with TRBJ2-7; 7 nucleotides line up with TRBD2. Germline CDR1 reads WNHNN; CDR2 reads SYGVQD (reference sequence). Germline trimming cut 0 bases from V and 7 bases from J; bases unmatched to any gene: 9. This CDR3 comprises 15 residues. The DNA of the CDR3 is TGCGCCAGCAGTGAGTCGGCGGGAGAGGCTAGGGAGCAGTACTTC. It is translated as CASSESAGEAREQYF.

The V gene is TRBV6-1, the J gene TRBJ1-1; possibly TRBD1 for D (5 bases). Germline CDR1 MNHNS, CDR2 SASEGT. Trimming cost V 5 bases and J 3 bases, with 13 bases left between them. The CDR3 is 14 residues long. CDR3 sequence: CASSPRAGHTEAFF. CDR3 DNA: TGTGCCAGCAGTCCCCGGGCAGGGCACACTGAAGCTTTCTTT.

The J gene is TRBJ1-1, the V gene TRBV5-1; the match to TRBD1 covers 7 bases. This CDR3 is built from 12 residues. Per germline, CDR1 SGHRS and CDR2 YFSETQ. Trimming at V came to 4 bases and at J to 8 bases, leaving 5 bases not matched to a gene. CDR3 sequence: CASSKGAREAFF. The CDR3 DNA follows: TGCGCCAGCAGCAAGGGGGCACGAGAAGCTTTCTTT.

This rearrangement joins TRBV4-3 to TRBJ1-1; the D is unclear. This CDR3 comprises 14 residues. V dropped 4 bases and J dropped 0 bases, with 9 bases sitting between them. Germline CDR1 reads LGHNA; CDR2 reads YSLEER. CDR3 residues: CASSPAGVNTEAFF. For the CDR3, the DNA is TGCGCCAGCAGCCCCGCAGGCGTGAACACTGAAGCTTTCTTT.

The V call is TRBV12-5, the J call TRBJ2-3; 7 bases line up with TRBD2. The germline CDR1 and CDR2 sequences are LGHNT and FRNRAP. Unmatched junction bases numbered 12, after V lost 1 base and J lost 5 bases. The CDR3 sequence is 17 residues long. Written as DNA, the CDR3 is TGTGCTAGTGGTTTGGACCGGACTAGTGGGGGGATAGATACGCAGTATTTT. It specifies CASGLDRTSGGIDTQYF.

The chain couples TRBV6-5 to TRBJ1-2, with a weak D call TRBD1 (6 bases). V lost 5 bases and J 7 bases, leaving 14 bases between the germline ends. Germline V gene data show CDR1 as MNHEY and CDR2 as SVGAGI. The CDR3 is 13 amino acids. The CDR3 loop is CASSLQGVGGYTF. The CDR3 bases are TGTGCCAGCAGTCTACAGGGAGTTGGTGGCTACACCTTC.

There are a few counts of this clone. The J gene is TRBJ1-1, the V gene TRBV6-5; the match to TRBD1 covers 10 bases. Germline CDR1 is MNHEY and CDR2 is SVGAGI. The V and J ends lost 7 bases and 1 base, in that order; junction bases with no gene match: 3. This CDR3 is 14 amino acids long. The CDR3 loop is CASTRDRGNTEAFF. CDR3 DNA sequence: TGTGCCAGCACACGGGACAGGGGGAACACTGAAGCTTTCTTT.

The J gene is TRBJ1-5, the V gene TRBV5-8; 10 bases are a match to TRBD1. The CDR3 extends over 16 amino acids. The V and J ends lost 1 base and 8 bases, in that order; junction bases with no gene match: 9. The germline V gene encodes CDR1 SGHTS and CDR2 YDEGEE. The CDR3 spells CASSLSGQGSWEPQHF. CDR3 nucleotide sequence: TGTGCCAGCAGCTTGTCGGGACAGGGGTCGTGGGAGCCCCAGCATTTT.

With regard to this clone: Germline is not matched at one junction end, which may reflect a read error. This rearrangement joins TRBV2 to TRBJ2-2, with TRBD2 matching 8 bases. Germline CDR1 and CDR2: SNHLY and FYNNEI. The CDR3 loop spans 14 amino acids. The CDR3 region has the DNA TGTGCCAGCAGTCCGGGAGGGGGAACCGGGGAGCCGTTTTTT. Its protein is CASSPGGGTGEPFF.

This rearrangement joins TRBV6-1 to TRBJ2-3; D possibly corresponds to TRBD1 (5 bases). CDR3 length equals 15 residues. The germline CDR1 and CDR2 sequences are MNHNS and SASEGT. V was clipped by 3 bases and J by 3 bases, with 13 bases between them. The CDR3 DNA follows: TGTGCCAGCAGTGACGGTTTAGGACAAACAGATACGCAGTATTTT. Protein: CASSDGLGQTDTQYF.

J is TRBJ1-2 and V is TRBV14, with D possibly matching TRBD1 (6 bases). The germline V gene encodes CDR1 SGHDN and CDR2 FVKESK. Trimming left V 6 bases short and J 3 bases short, with 14 bases between. The CDR3 spans 14 residues. As DNA, the CDR3 is TGTGCCAGCAGACAGACAGGATCTGACTATGGCTACACCTTC. This gives the protein CASRQTGSDYGYTF.

This chain connects TRBV2 to TRBJ2-3; 9 bases are shared with TRBD2. CDR1 and CDR2 from the germline V gene are SNHLY and FYNNEI. The CDR3 covers 15 residues. With 5 bases clipped from V and 5 bases from J, the junction kept 8 bases outside the gene matches. CDR3 protein: CASSQWTSVGDTQYF. The CDR3 nucleotides read TGTGCCAGCAGTCAATGGACTAGCGTCGGAGATACGCAGTATTTT.

Here the CDR3 DNA reads TGTGCCAGCAGCTTGGCCGGGAATCAGCCCCAGCATTTT. Residues: CASSLAGNQPQHF. This rearrangement joins TRBV5-4 to TRBJ1-5, with D hard to call. The germline CDR1 and CDR2 sequences are SGHNT and YYREEE (reference sequence). Trimming stripped 0 bases from V and 4 bases from J, with 5 bases between. The CDR3 length is 13 residues.

V gene TRBV6-5 combines with J gene TRBJ1-1; possibly TRBD1 for D (5 bases). This CDR3 comprises 14 residues. The germline V gene encodes CDR1 MNHEY and CDR2 SVGAGI. Trimming shortened V by 7 bases and J by 1 base, and 13 bases separated the two germline ends. The DNA of the CDR3 is TGTGCCAGCACCAAGCAGGGAGGGAACACTGAAGCTTTCTTT. This gives the protein CASTKQGGNTEAFF.

The chain recombines TRBV6-1 with TRBJ1-1; D gene uncertain. The V gene lost 2 bases and the J gene lost 1 base, with 11 bases spanning the gap. CDR3 length equals 15 residues. Germline-derived CDR1 and CDR2 are MNHNS and SASEGT. CDR3 sequence: CASSEFEGWNTEAFF. CDR3 in DNA: TGTGCCAGCAGTGAATTCGAGGGATGGAACACTGAAGCTTTCTTT.

The chain has TRBV4-3 and TRBJ1-5, with D unresolved. Germline lookup yields CDR1 LGHNA and CDR2 YSLEER. The CDR3 runs 15 residues. V was pared by 0 bases and J by 1 base, with 7 bases between. CDR3 amino acids: CASSQDIGSNQPQHF. Here the CDR3 DNA reads TGCGCCAGCAGCCAAGATATCGGGAGCAATCAGCCCCAGCATTTT.

The V gene is TRBV5-1, the J gene TRBJ2-2; TRBD1 is a possible D gene (6 bases). V was trimmed by 0 bases and J by 5 bases, leaving 17 bases between them. Germline CDR1 and CDR2: SGHRS and YFSETQ. The CDR3 is 17 residues long. This CDR3 is CASSLGGPLPGTGELFF. The CDR3 DNA follows: TGCGCCAGCAGCTTGGGGGGGCCACTCCCGGGGACCGGGGAGCTGTTTTTT.

The chain couples TRBV5-6 to TRBJ1-1, with no clear D. V lost 2 bases, J lost 1 base, and 6 bases lay in between. The CDR3 is made up of 13 amino acids. Germline loops: CDR1 SGHDT, CDR2 YYEEEE. CDR3 sequence (DNA): TGTGCCAGCAGCTTTGGCCAGAACACTGAAGCTTTCTTT. Amino acid sequence: CASSFGQNTEAFF. The whole variable domain, remainder taken from reference TRBV5-6 and TRBJ1-1, is DAGVTQSPTHLIKTRGQQVTLRCSPKSGHDTVSWYQQALGQGPQFIFQYYEEEERQRGNFPDRFSGHQFPNYSSELNVNALLLGDSALYLCASSFGQNTEAFFGQGTRLTVV.

This chain joins TRBV2 and TRBJ1-1; D unresolved. Trimming stripped 5 bases from V and 3 bases from J, with 4 bases between. Germline CDR1 and CDR2: SNHLY and FYNNEI. The CDR3 contains 11 residues. As DNA, the CDR3 is TGTGCCAGCAGTCCTTACACTGAAGCTTTCTTT. This gives the protein CASSPYTEAFF.

V and J are TRBV11-2 and TRBJ2-7, with 14 bases aligning to TRBD2. Trimming took 5 bases from V and 5 from J; bases not matched to a gene: 5. This CDR3 is built from 15 residues. CDR1 is SGHAT and CDR2 is FQNNGV in the germline V gene. The CDR3: CASSRGLAGVDEQYF. The CDR3 nucleotides read TGTGCCAGCAGCCGGGGACTAGCGGGAGTGGACGAGCAGTACTTC.